The 10 T cell receptor beta chains below all came from one sample that was sequenced in a study of human T cells and chemical hapten exposure (dated by TCRdb to about 2021). The time point tag for this specimen amounts to: patch test 1, 2 weeks after DPC sensitization. The sample's treatment or condition, from its label and the paper: therapeutic diphenylcyclopropenone sensitization with weekly scalp DPC. Library prep was done by RACE. These reads were obtained on a NextSeq 500. TCRdb trimmed public reads at Q25 via fastp, called clones via MiXCR and kept in-frame beta chains. CDR3 protein sequences are deduplicated, and each keeps its most common genes and DNA. The sample profile shows more than 95,000 distinct CDR3 sequences; about 12% of them were found once. The ten largest make up approximately 1.5% of the sample. Sequencing was performed on whole blood, taken in connection with sensitization to the hapten diphenylcyclopropenone (DPC). The receptors were gathered from a woman in her forties or fifties with alopecia areata. Some clones in this sample may be carry-over from other donors' samples.

This clonotype showed up many times. The chain uses TRBV7-2 and TRBJ1-5; D might be TRBD1 (5 bases). Germline loops: CDR1 SGHTA, CDR2 FQGNSA. Trimming left V 5 bases short and J 7 bases short, with 15 bases between. This CDR3 has 14 residues. CDR3 in amino acids: CASSAGTGGQPQHF. For the CDR3, the DNA is TGTGCCAGCAGCGCCGGGACCGGAGGGCAGCCCCAGCATTTT.

This clonotype has more than one count but fewer than ten. V gene TRBV3-1 combines with J gene TRBJ2-3; 12 nucleotides line up with TRBD2. The length of the CDR3 is 17 residues. V gave up 4 bases and J gave up 5 bases; unmatched junction bases: 10. Germline V gene lookup returns CDR1 LGHDT and CDR2 YNNKEL (reference sequence). In DNA, the CDR3 is TGTGCCAGCAGCCGAGGACTAGCGGGGCTAAGTGGAGATACGCAGTATTTT. As protein: CASSRGLAGLSGDTQYF.

This clonotype showed up many times. This rearrangement joins TRBV7-9 to TRBJ1-5; D perhaps matches TRBD1 (5 bases). The CDR3 runs to 14 residues. Germline V gives CDR1 SEHNR, CDR2 FQNEAQ (reference sequence). Trimming took off 4 bases at V and 2 bases at J, with 9 bases between the two ends. The CDR3 loop is CASSSGQGNQPQHF. In DNA form, the CDR3 reads TGTGCCAGCAGCTCCGGACAAGGCAATCAGCCCCAGCATTTT.

This clonotype was observed at least ten times. V gene TRBV28 combines with J gene TRBJ2-2; 7 positions agree with TRBD1. The V and J ends lost 2 bases and 0 bases, in that order; junction bases with no gene match: 12. Germline CDR1 reads MDHEN; CDR2 reads SYDVKM. The CDR3 loop spans 19 amino acids. CDR3 in amino acids: CASSLLFVAGTANTGELFF. CDR3 bases: TGTGCCAGCAGTTTACTTTTCGTCGCCGGGACAGCGAACACCGGGGAGCTGTTTTTT.

J is TRBJ1-3 and V is TRBV28, with D perhaps TRBD1 (6 bases). V shed 6 bases and J shed 1 base, with 13 bases lying between them. The CDR3 extends over 15 amino acids. Per the germline V gene, CDR1 is MDHEN and CDR2 is SYDVKM. CDR3 DNA sequence: TGTGCCAGCAGGGTCGGGGGGGCGTCTGGAAACACCATATATTTT. Translating it yields CASRVGGASGNTIYF.

This clonotype was seen only a few times. This chain links TRBV12-2 with TRBJ1-6; TRBD1 is taken as the D call from the table, unchecked against the DNA. TRBV12-2 is a pseudogene locus. CDR3 size: 18 residues. The CDR3 spells CASRPFGGPVFYNSPLHF. Written as DNA, the CDR3 is TGTGCAAGTCGCCCCTTCGGGGGGCCTGTTTTCTATAATTCACCCCTCCACTTT.

The chain couples TRBV24-1 to TRBJ2-5; 9 nucleotides agree with TRBD1. V trimming: 5 bases; J trimming: 4 bases; junction bases outside the gene matches: 10. Germline V gene lookup returns CDR1 KGHDR and CDR2 SFDVKD. The CDR3 has 16 residues. The CDR3 nucleotides are TGTGCCACCAGTGGGCGGGACAGGGAGCGCCGAGAGACCCAGTACTTC. This codes for CATSGRDRERRETQYF.

V usage is TRBV29-1 and J usage is TRBJ2-5; D perhaps matches TRBD2 (5 bases). Deletions cut 7 bases from V and 0 bases from J, with 12 bases between. Germline V lookup: CDR1 SQVTM, CDR2 ANQGSEA. The CDR3 length is 13 residues. This CDR3 is CSAPGKHQETQYF. DNA for the CDR3: TGCAGCGCCCCGGGGAAACACCAAGAGACCCAGTACTTC.

This clonotype was counted between two and nine times. V is TRBV19 and J is TRBJ2-1; D is ambiguous. The CDR3 covers 13 residues. V was pared by 3 bases and J by 5 bases, with 8 bases between. Germline CDR1 is LNHDA and CDR2 is SQIVND (reference sequence). The CDR3 sequence: CASSMNANNEQFF. CDR3 DNA sequence: TGTGCCAGTAGTATGAATGCTAACAATGAGCAGTTCTTC.

This chain joins TRBV20-1 and TRBJ2-1; D gene ambiguous. Germline-derived CDR1 and CDR2 are DFQATT and SNEGSKA (reference sequence). The CDR3 length is 13 residues. Between the trimmed V and J ends, which lost 5 bases and 0 bases, there was a span of 8 bases. The CDR3 DNA reads TGCAGTGCTCCTCGTCCCTCCTACAATGAGCAGTTCTTC. Translating gives CSAPRPSYNEQFF.